In its sample, the clone carrying this TCR beta chain was seen once. These data belong to a study of blood T cell repertoires in COVID-19. At the level of the study: Whether acute or convalescent, the COVID-19 samples came from the United States, Italy and Spain. Sample material is recorded as cDNA or gDNA derived from T cells, B-cell-depleted T cells, or PBMCs.

Study processing details: Reference gene primer amplification gave nucleated cell count estimates. Assay: immunoSEQ multiplex PCR; the TCRdb copy retains only in-frame clones and omits some. V, J and clone size reflect that table, while D and trimming were determined from the DNA. The sample includes 65,000 or so clones, 90% of them seen just once. Germline CDR1 and CDR2: LNHDA and SQIVND (reference sequence). This CDR3 region has 17 residues. Losses at the gene ends were 4 bases for V and 0 bases for J; bases not matched to a gene: 6. This TCR was recovered from a man aged 60-69 years with acute or convalescent COVID-19. The rearrangement uses TRBV19 and TRBJ1-1; 12 bases map to TRBD1. The sample was peripheral blood. This CDR3 is CASSKRDRGLMNTEAFF. CDR3 nucleotides: TGTGCCAGTAGTAAACGGGACAGGGGGCTTATGAACACTGAAGCTTTCTTT.